This T cell receptor beta chain was recovered during a study of T cell responses to AZD1222 COVID-19 vaccine. The CDR3 is made up of 14 amino acids. Germline loops: CDR1 SGHAT, CDR2 FQNNGV. Trimming removed 3 bases at V and 4 bases at J, with 12 bases between. About this clone: Its antigen is unidentified.

Assay used: immunoSEQ multiplex PCR; TCRdb lists only in-frame clones, some missing. The table includes about 100,000 clones, approximately 90% detected once. Findings and limits, study-wide: Most donors were white British, females outnumbered males, and clonal diversity was possibly underestimated.

The sample here was peripheral blood, taken on day 0 of AZD1222 vaccination. The chain joins TRBV11-2 to TRBJ1-2; D might be TRBD1 (6 bases). The receptor was isolated from an adult in good health. The DNA of the CDR3 is TGTGCCAGCAGCTTCGGGGGCCCCCCCTATGGCTACACCTTC. Amino acid sequence: CASSFGGPPYGYTF.